What follows are 2 T cell receptor beta chains derived from one specimen sequenced in a study of T-cell memory formation after mild COVID-19. TCRdb used MiXCR to reprocess the 5' RACE reads, holding one entry per CDR3 protein. The sample carries some 330,000 distinct CDR3 sequences, roughly 20% recorded once. The source material was PBMCs or a T cell subset sorted from them (not recorded which). The origin of the receptors is an adult woman who had mild COVID-19 (a few samples of this study predate the infection). Cell type and time point are not known.

This clonotype appeared a few times. The rearrangement uses TRBV5-1 and TRBJ1-6, with 8 bases matching TRBD1. The CDR3 loop spans 15 amino acids. Per germline, CDR1 SGHRS and CDR2 YFSETQ. The ends lost 5 bases at V and 5 bases at J; junction bases unmatched: 6. The CDR3 coding sequence is TGCGCCAGCAGAATGACAGGGGTCAATAATTCACCCCTCCACTTT. It is translated as CASRMTGVNNSPLHF.

The chain employs TRBV7-3 and TRBJ2-3; TRBD2 matches 8 bases. V lost 5 bases and J lost 1; bases outside the gene matches: 5. CDR3 length: 15 amino acids. In germline, CDR1 is SGHTA, CDR2 FQGTGA. CDR3 nucleotide sequence: TGTGCCAGCAGCCCAAGCGGGGGCGGCACAGATACGCAGTATTTT. As protein: CASSPSGGGTDTQYF.